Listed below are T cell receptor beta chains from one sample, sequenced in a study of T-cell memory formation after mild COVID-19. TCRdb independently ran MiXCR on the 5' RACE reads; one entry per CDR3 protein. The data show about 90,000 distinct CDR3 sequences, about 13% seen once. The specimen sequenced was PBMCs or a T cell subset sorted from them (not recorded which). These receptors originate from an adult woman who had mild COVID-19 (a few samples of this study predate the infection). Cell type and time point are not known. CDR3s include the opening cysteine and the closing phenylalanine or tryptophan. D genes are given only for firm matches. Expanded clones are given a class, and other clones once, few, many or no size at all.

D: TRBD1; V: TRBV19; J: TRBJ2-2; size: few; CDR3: CASRDRANTGELFF; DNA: TGTGCCAGTAGGGACAGGGCGAACACCGGGGAGCTGTTTTTT
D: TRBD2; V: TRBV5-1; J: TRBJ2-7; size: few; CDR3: CASALGSGEYEQYF; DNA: TGCGCCAGCGCCTTAGGTAGCGGGGAGTACGAGCAGTACTTC
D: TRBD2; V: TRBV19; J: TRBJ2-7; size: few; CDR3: CASSTPLSGSRYEQYF; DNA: TGTGCCAGTAGTACACCTCTTAGCGGGAGTCGTTACGAGCAGTACTTC
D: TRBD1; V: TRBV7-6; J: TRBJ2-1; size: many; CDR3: CASSEGAYINEQFF; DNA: TGTGCCAGCAGCGAGGGGGCCTACATCAATGAGCAGTTCTTC
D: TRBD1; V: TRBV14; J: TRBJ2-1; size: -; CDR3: CASRSSTGYGDEQFF; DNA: TGTGCCAGCAGGTCCTCGACAGGGTATGGGGATGAGCAGTTCTTC
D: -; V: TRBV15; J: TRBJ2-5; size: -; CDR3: CATSPPGAGETQYF; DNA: TGTGCCACCAGTCCGCCAGGGGCAGGAGAGACCCAGTACTTC
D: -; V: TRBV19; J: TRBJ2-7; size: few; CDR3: CASSSLNGGNYEQYF; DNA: TGTGCCAGTAGTTCCCTCAACGGGGGAAACTACGAGCAGTACTTC
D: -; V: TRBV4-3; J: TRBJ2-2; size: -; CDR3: CASSQGAGSLGSGELFF; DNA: TGCGCCAGCAGCCAGGGGGCGGGGTCCCTCGGGTCCGGGGAGCTGTTTTTT
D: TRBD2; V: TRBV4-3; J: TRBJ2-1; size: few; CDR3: CASSQVLAGIGYNEQFF; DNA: TGCGCCAGCAGCCAAGTACTAGCGGGAATCGGTTACAATGAGCAGTTCTTC
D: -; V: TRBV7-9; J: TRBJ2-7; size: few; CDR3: CASSPHIGYEQYF; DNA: TGTGCCAGCAGCCCCCATATTGGCTACGAGCAGTACTTC
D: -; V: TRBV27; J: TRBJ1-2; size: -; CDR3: CASSLIWALDGYTF; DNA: TGTGCCAGCAGTTTGATCTGGGCTTTAGATGGCTACACCTTC
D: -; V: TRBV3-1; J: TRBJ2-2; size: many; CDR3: CASSQNPEAVTGELFF; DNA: TGTGCCAGCAGCCAAAATCCGGAGGCCGTCACCGGGGAGCTGTTTTTT
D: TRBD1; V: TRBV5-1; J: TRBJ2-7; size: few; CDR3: CASSVDRGSYEQYF; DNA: TGCGCCAGCAGCGTCGACAGGGGTAGCTACGAGCAGTACTTC
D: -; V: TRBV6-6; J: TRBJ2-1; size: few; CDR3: CASTHTGEQFF; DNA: TGTGCCAGCACCCATACGGGGGAGCAGTTCTTC
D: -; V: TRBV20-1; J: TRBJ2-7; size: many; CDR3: CSASWRLQIDEQYF; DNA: TGCAGTGCTAGTTGGAGACTGCAGATAGACGAGCAGTACTTC
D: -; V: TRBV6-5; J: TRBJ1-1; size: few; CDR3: CASSLTTSLDTEAFF; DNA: TGTGCCAGCAGTTTAACAACTTCCTTGGACACTGAAGCTTTCTTT
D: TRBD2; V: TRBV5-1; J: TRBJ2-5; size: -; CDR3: CASSPLSGGQETQYF; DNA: TGCGCCAGCAGTCCCTTGAGCGGGGGGCAAGAGACCCAGTACTTC
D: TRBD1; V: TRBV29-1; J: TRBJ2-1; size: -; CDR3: CSVEPGQGSYNEQFF; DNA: TGCAGCGTTGAACCGGGACAGGGGTCCTACAATGAGCAGTTCTTC
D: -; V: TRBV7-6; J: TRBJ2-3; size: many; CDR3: CASSRLGGDGDTQYF; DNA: TGTGCCAGCAGCCGCCTTGGGGGAGACGGAGATACGCAGTATTTT
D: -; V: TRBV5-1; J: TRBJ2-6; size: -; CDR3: CASSSPSSGANVLTF; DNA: TGCGCCAGCAGCTCGCCCTCCTCTGGGGCCAACGTCCTGACTTTC
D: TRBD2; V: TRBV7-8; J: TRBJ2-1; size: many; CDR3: CASASLAGAQNEQFF; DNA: TGTGCCAGCGCTAGTCTAGCGGGGGCACAAAATGAGCAGTTCTTC
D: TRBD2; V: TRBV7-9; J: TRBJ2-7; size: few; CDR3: CASSLSGGTYEQYF; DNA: TGTGCCAGCAGCCTTAGCGGGGGGACCTACGAGCAGTACTTC
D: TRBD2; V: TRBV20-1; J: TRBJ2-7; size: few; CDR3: CSAGLAAYEQYF; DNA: TGCAGTGCTGGACTAGCCGCCTACGAGCAGTACTTC
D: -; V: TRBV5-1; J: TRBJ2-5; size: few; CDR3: CASTKMPGAEETQYF; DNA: TGCGCCAGCACCAAGATGCCGGGGGCGGAGGAGACCCAGTACTTC
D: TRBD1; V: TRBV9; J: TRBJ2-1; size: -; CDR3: CASSDWTGYNEQFF; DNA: TGTGCCAGCAGCGACTGGACAGGCTACAATGAGCAGTTCTTC
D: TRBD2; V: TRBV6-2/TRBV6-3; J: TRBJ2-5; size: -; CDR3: CASSSPLAGDTETQYF; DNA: TGTGCCAGCAGTTCCCCTTTAGCGGGAGATACAGAGACCCAGTACTTC
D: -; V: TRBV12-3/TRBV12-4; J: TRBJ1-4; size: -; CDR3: CASSPGRSSNEKLFF; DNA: TGTGCCAGCAGCCCCGGGCGATCCTCTAATGAAAAACTGTTTTTT
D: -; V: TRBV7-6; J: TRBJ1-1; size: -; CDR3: CASSQHAMGEGAEAFF; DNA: TGTGCCAGCAGCCAACACGCGATGGGCGAAGGGGCTGAAGCTTTCTTT
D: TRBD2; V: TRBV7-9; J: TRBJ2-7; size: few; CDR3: CASSHPSAGDLYEQYF; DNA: TGTGCCAGCTCCCACCCGTCAGCGGGAGACCTCTACGAGCAGTACTTC
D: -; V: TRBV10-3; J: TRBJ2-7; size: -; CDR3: CAIRATDSYEQYF; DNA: TGTGCCATCAGGGCGACAGACTCCTACGAGCAGTACTTC
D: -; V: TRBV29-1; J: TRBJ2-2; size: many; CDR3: CSVEGYRNTGELFF; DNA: TGCAGCGTTGAAGGCTACAGAAACACCGGGGAGCTGTTTTTT
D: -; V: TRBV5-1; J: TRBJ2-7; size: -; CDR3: CASSLQGLYEQYF; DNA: TGCGCCAGCAGCTTGCAGGGGCTGTACGAGCAGTACTTC
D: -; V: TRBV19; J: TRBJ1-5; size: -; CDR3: CASSPLRLVGVATNQPQHF; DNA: TGTGCCAGTAGTCCACTTAGACTGGTGGGGGTAGCCACAAATCAGCCCCAGCATTTT
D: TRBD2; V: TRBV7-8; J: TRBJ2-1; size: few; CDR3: CASSLALGTGGPLRMDEQFF; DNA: TGTGCCAGCAGCTTAGCGCTGGGAACGGGAGGGCCCCTTAGGATGGATGAGCAGTTCTTC
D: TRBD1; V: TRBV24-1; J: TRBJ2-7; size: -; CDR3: CATSGPGQGVYEQYF; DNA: TGTGCCACCAGTGGGCCGGGACAGGGGGTCTACGAGCAGTACTTC